What follows describes a single T cell receptor (beta chain). Its antigen is unknown. CDR3 length equals 13 residues. Germline V gives CDR1 MNHEY, CDR2 SMNVEV (reference sequence). V dropped 9 bases and J dropped 6 bases, with 14 bases sitting between them. The data originate from a study of T cell repertoires in cytomegalovirus infection. Using its own MiXCR run on the reads, TCRdb lists one record per CDR3 protein. The sample lists about 900,000 distinct CDR3 sequences; around 31% were seen once. This TCR came from a human donor in good health (CMV status not recorded). Some clones in this sample may be carry-over from other donors' samples. The material was cultured CD8+ T cells from PBMCs, obtained from culture after CMV antigen stimulation. V and J are TRBV27 and TRBJ2-2; D uncertain. CDR3 in amino acids: CASGYAGSGELFF. The CDR3 DNA follows: TGTGCCAGTGGATATGCTGGATCCGGGGAGCTGTTTTTT.